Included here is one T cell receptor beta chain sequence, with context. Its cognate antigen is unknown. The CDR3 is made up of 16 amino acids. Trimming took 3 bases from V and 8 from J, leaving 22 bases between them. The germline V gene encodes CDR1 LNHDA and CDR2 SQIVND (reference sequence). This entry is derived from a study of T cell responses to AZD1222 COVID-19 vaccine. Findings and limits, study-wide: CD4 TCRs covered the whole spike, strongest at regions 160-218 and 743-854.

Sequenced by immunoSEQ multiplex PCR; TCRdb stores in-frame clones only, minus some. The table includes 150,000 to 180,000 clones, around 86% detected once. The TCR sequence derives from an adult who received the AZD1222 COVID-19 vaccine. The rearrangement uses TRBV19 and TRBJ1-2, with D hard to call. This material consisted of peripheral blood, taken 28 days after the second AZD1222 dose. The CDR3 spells CASSIFLMNYPEGYTF. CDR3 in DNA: TGTGCCAGTAGTATCTTCCTAATGAACTACCCTGAGGGCTACACCTTC. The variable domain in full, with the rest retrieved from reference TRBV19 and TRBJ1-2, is DGGITQSPKYLFRKEGQNVTLSCEQNLNHDAMYWYRQDPGQGLRLIYYSQIVNDFQKGDIAEGYSVSREKKESFPLTVTSAQKNPTAFYLCASSIFLMNYPEGYTFGSGTRLTVV.